This T cell receptor beta chain derives from a study of OX40 agonist ivuxolimab in advanced cancers. Sequencing was performed with immunoSEQ multiplex PCR; in TCRdb, only in-frame clones are kept and a portion is missing. The table lists approximately 12,000 clones, about 93% of them singletons. The cohort excluded patients with autoimmune disease history or systemic immunosuppression. Germline CDR1 MNHNS, CDR2 SASEGT. V lost 4 bases, J lost 0 bases, and 5 bases stayed unmatched. This CDR3 spans 15 amino acids. The clonotype originates from an adult with an advanced solid tumor such as melanoma, head and neck, liver or kidney cancer. V and J are TRBV6-1 and TRBJ1-2; 7 bases match TRBD1. The sequences come from CD4+ or CD8+ T cells sorted from blood, collected in a trial of the OX40 agonist ivuxolimab. This chain's CDR3 is CASSVMTGTNYGYTF. In nucleotides, the CDR3 is TGTGCCAGCAGTGTAATGACAGGGACTAACTATGGCTACACCTTC.